A selection of T cell receptor beta chains follows, all from one sample in a study of regulatory T cells in long-lasting Graves disease. One entry per CDR3 protein results from TCRdb running MiXCR on the multiplex PCR reads. The table records 440,000 or so distinct CDR3 sequences, about 16% of them present only once. The same data also went into a second study, on T cells in Graves' hyperthyroidism and ophthalmopathy.

Sequenced here: peripheral blood mononuclear cells (PBMCs), sampled at new diagnosis, from a patient treated with antithyroid drugs. These TCRs come from a woman younger than 45 with Graves disease. The CDR3 runs from the conserved cysteine through the conserved F or W. A D gene is named only where the DNA matches it firmly. Only part of the rows carry a size: once, few, many, or a class if the clone is expanded.

TRBV19	TRBD1	many	TRBJ1-2	TGTGCCAGTAGCCGGACAGGGATCGTGGGCTACACCTTC	CASSRTGIVGYTF
TRBV30	-	many	TRBJ1-2	TGTGCCTGGGCCAGACAGGTATCTAACTATGGCTACACCTTC	CAWARQVSNYGYTF
TRBV14	TRBD1	few	TRBJ1-4	TGTGCCAGCAGCCAAGACCCAACGACAGGGGGATTCGAAAAACTGTTTTTT	CASSQDPTTGGFEKLFF
TRBV20-1	TRBD1	many	TRBJ1-2	TGCAGTGCTAGAGTCCGACAGGGGGCGGGTGGCTACACCTTC	CSARVRQGAGGYTF
TRBV10-3	-	-	TRBJ2-7	TGTGCCAGCAGTGACTGGTCGCCTAACTCCTACGAGCAGTACTTC	CASSDWSPNSYEQYF
TRBV12-3/TRBV12-4	TRBD2	-	TRBJ2-4	TGTGCCAGCAGTCCCCCCGTAAGTCGGGAGGGGGCCAAAAACATTCAGTACTTC	CASSPPVSREGAKNIQYF
TRBV19	TRBD1	few	TRBJ2-6	TGTGCCAGTAGTCGGGGACAGGGGAGCTCTGGGGCCAACGTCCTGACTTTC	CASSRGQGSSGANVLTF
TRBV12-3/TRBV12-4	-	many	TRBJ2-5	TGTGCCAGCAGTTTTAAGAGGCGGGAGACCCAGTACTTC	CASSFKRRETQYF
TRBV5-1	TRBD2	many	TRBJ2-1	TGCGCCAGCAGCTTGGTCTTGGGACTAGCGGGTGACGTCTCCCACAATGAGCAGTTCTTC	CASSLVLGLAGDVSHNEQFF
TRBV25-1	-	few	TRBJ1-5	TGTGCCAGCAGTGAATGGGGCAGTAGCCTCAATCAGCCCCAGCATTTT	CASSEWGSSLNQPQHF
TRBV28	-	few	TRBJ2-4	TGTGCCAGCACAGACAAAAACATTCAGTACTTC	CASTDKNIQYF
TRBV5-1	-	many	TRBJ2-1	TGCGCCAGCAGCTTGGATCGCGATGAGCAGTTCTTC	CASSLDRDEQFF
TRBV2	TRBD2	-	TRBJ2-7	TGTGCCAGCAGGAGTCTAGCGGGCAGCTCCTACGAGCAGTACTTC	CASRSLAGSSYEQYF
TRBV2	TRBD2	many	TRBJ2-1	TGTGCCAGCAATCCCGGGAGGGGGTCCTACAATGAGCAGTTCTTC	CASNPGRGSYNEQFF
TRBV28	-	many	TRBJ2-7	TGTGCCAGCAGTTTCAACGGGTTGATCAACGAGCAGTACTTC	CASSFNGLINEQYF
TRBV24-1	-	many	TRBJ1-1	TGTGCCACCAGAGACCCTAGGACCGCTGAAGCTTTCTTT	CATRDPRTAEAFF
TRBV12-3/TRBV12-4	-	many	TRBJ2-7	TGTGCCAGCAGCGAGGGACGGGGGCAGTACTTC	CASSEGRGQYF
TRBV28	TRBD1	many	TRBJ1-1	TGTGCCAGCAGTCCTCGGGACAGGGTCGGCACTGAAGCTTTCTTT	CASSPRDRVGTEAFF
TRBV5-1	TRBD2	few	TRBJ2-3	TGCGCCAGCAGCCTCGGGACTACCTCTGGAGATACGCAGTATTTT	CASSLGTTSGDTQYF
TRBV11-2	TRBD2	many	TRBJ2-3	TGTGCCAGCAGCCATACTAGCGGGAGCGCAGATACGCAGTATTTT	CASSHTSGSADTQYF
TRBV6-1	TRBD1	many	TRBJ2-7	TGTGCCAGCAGTAGACAGGGGAACTCCTACGAGCAGTACTTC	CASSRQGNSYEQYF
TRBV20-1	TRBD1	-	TRBJ2-1	TGCAGTGCTCCGGACAGGGCAGGGGACAATGAGCAGTTCTTC	CSAPDRAGDNEQFF
TRBV3-1	TRBD1	few	TRBJ1-6	TGTGCCAGCAGCCTATCGGACAGGGGGTTTGCACCCCTCCACTTT	CASSLSDRGFAPLHF
TRBV9	-	many	TRBJ2-3	TGTGCCAGCAGTGTGGGAGCGGGCACAGATACGCAGTATTTT	CASSVGAGTDTQYF
TRBV29-1	-	few	TRBJ2-7	TGCAGCGTAGGACCCAGTACCTACGAGCAGTACTTC	CSVGPSTYEQYF
TRBV6-1	-	many	TRBJ1-5	TGTGCCAGCAAGCTGGGGGGCGAAAGCAATCAGCCCCAGCATTTT	CASKLGGESNQPQHF
TRBV19	-	many	TRBJ1-5	TGTGCCAGTAGTGTTGACACCTCCTGGCCCCAGCATTTT	CASSVDTSWPQHF
TRBV13	TRBD2	many	TRBJ2-7	TGTGCCAGCAGCCAGGGACTAGCGGGGTCCTACGAGCAGTACTTC	CASSQGLAGSYEQYF
TRBV5-1	TRBD1	-	TRBJ2-7	TGCGCCAGCAGCCGAGAGACAGGGGGCTCCTACGAGCAGTACTTC	CASSRETGGSYEQYF
TRBV18	-	many	TRBJ1-2	TGTGCCAGCTCACTTCGACAGGAGCCCGGCTACACCTTC	CASSLRQEPGYTF
TRBV7-9	TRBD1	-	TRBJ2-7	TGTGCCAGCAGCTTTTATGGACAGGCCTACGAGCAGTACTTC	CASSFYGQAYEQYF
TRBV18	-	many	TRBJ2-7	TGTGCCAGCTCACCACCGAGAACCGCTGGGGAGCAGTACTTC	CASSPPRTAGEQYF
TRBV5-1	TRBD2	-	TRBJ2-7	TGCGCCAGCAGCCTGGGACTAGTTATCTCCTACGAGCAGTACTTC	CASSLGLVISYEQYF
TRBV27	TRBD1	many	TRBJ1-5	TGTGCCAGCAGCCAGACAGGGGGCGGCAATCAGCCCCAGCATTTT	CASSQTGGGNQPQHF
TRBV20-1	TRBD2	many	TRBJ2-7	TGCAGCGGACTAGCGGGAGGGAGCTACGAGCAGTACTTC	CSGLAGGSYEQYF
TRBV6-2/TRBV6-3	TRBD1	few	TRBJ2-2	TGTGCCAGCAGTTACACGACAGGGGGCCCCGGGGAGCTGTTTTTT	CASSYTTGGPGELFF
TRBV5-4	-	few	TRBJ1-2	TGTGCCAGCACCCAAGACAGAAATGGCTACACCTTC	CASTQDRNGYTF
TRBV29-1	TRBD2	many	TRBJ2-3	TGCAGCGCTACGGGACTAGCGGGAGCTGGAGATACGCAGTATTTT	CSATGLAGAGDTQYF
TRBV5-5	-	few	TRBJ2-2	TGTGCCAGCAGCTTGAGGGGGTTCGACACCGGGGAGCTGTTTTTT	CASSLRGFDTGELFF
TRBV6-1	-	many	TRBJ2-7	TGTGCCAGCAGTCGACAGGGACTCTACGAGCAGTACTTC	CASSRQGLYEQYF
TRBV7-9	TRBD1	many	TRBJ2-7	TGTGCCAGCAGCCCAGGAACAGGGGGGCAGTACTTC	CASSPGTGGQYF
TRBV30	-	many	TRBJ2-5	TGTGCCTGGAGTGTTCGGGTCCCCGGGGTGGAGACCCAGTACTTC	CAWSVRVPGVETQYF
TRBV6-1	-	many	TRBJ1-1	TGTGCCAGCAGTGGTCGAGGGGGGAACACTGAAGCTTTCTTT	CASSGRGGNTEAFF
TRBV6-1	-	many	TRBJ2-1	TGTGCCAGCAGTCGTCCGGTGGCTAGTGGAGGGAATGAGCAGTTCTTC	CASSRPVASGGNEQFF
TRBV12-3/TRBV12-4	TRBD2	-	TRBJ2-7	TGTGCCAGCAGACGCGGACTAGGGCCTCCCTACGAGCAGTACTTC	CASRRGLGPPYEQYF
TRBV7-6	TRBD2	few	TRBJ2-5	TGTGCCAGCAGCTTAGCTCCTAGACGGGAGGCGGAGACCCAGTACTTT	CASSLAPRREAETQYF
TRBV5-1	TRBD1	many	TRBJ1-2	TGCGCCAGCAGCTGGGACAGAAACTATGGCTACACCTTC	CASSWDRNYGYTF
TRBV27	-	few	TRBJ2-2	TGTGCCAGCAGTTTATATAACGGGGAGCTGTTTTTT	CASSLYNGELFF
TRBV18	-	-	TRBJ1-1	TGTGCCAGCTCACCACCGGGGTCACAGGGTAGGACTGAAGCTTTCTTT	CASSPPGSQGRTEAFF
TRBV20-1	-	many	TRBJ2-7	TGCAGTGCCGTGGGGCGACTACAACCCTACGAGCAGTACTTC	CSAVGRLQPYEQYF
TRBV5-5	-	many	TRBJ2-5	TGTGCCAGCACCTTGCCGGGACCCTCGTCCGAGACCCAGTACTTC	CASTLPGPSSETQYF
TRBV20-1	TRBD1	once	TRBJ1-5	TGCAGTGCTAGAGGGACAGGGGGCTATCAGCCCCAGCATTTT	CSARGTGGYQPQHF
TRBV30	-	many	TRBJ2-3	TGTGCCTGGAGTAACACAGATACGCAGTATTTT	CAWSNTDTQYF
TRBV5-1	TRBD1	many	TRBJ2-7	TGCGCCAGCAGCTTCTCCGGGACAGGGAAGGAATACGAGCAGTACTTC	CASSFSGTGKEYEQYF
TRBV9	-	few	TRBJ2-1	TGTGCCAGCAGCGTAATTCCCTCTACCGGGGATGGGAATGAGCAGTTCTTC	CASSVIPSTGDGNEQFF